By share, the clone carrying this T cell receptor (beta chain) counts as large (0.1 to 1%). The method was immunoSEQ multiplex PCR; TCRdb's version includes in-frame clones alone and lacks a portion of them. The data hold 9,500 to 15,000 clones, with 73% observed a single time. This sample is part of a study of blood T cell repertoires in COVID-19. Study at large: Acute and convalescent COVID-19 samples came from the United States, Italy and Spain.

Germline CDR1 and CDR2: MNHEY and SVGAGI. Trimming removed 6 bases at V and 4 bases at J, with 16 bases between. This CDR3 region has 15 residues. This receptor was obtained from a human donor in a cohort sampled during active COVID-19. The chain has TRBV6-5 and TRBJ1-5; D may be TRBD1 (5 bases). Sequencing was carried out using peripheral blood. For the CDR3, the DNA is TGTGCCAGCAGAAGAGGAACAGGTGAGAATCAGCCCCAGCATTTT. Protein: CASRRGTGENQPQHF.